The source of this TCR beta chain is a study of blood T cell repertoires in COVID-19. Across the study: Spain, Italy and the United States supplied samples that represented acute and convalescent COVID-19. The cDNA or gDNA used as material had been derived from T cells, B-cell-depleted T cells, or PBMCs.

As originally analysed: Amplification of reference gene primers was used by the study to estimate nucleated cell counts. The protocol was immunoSEQ multiplex PCR, while the TCRdb copy is restricted to in-frame clones and leaves out a portion. D and trimming were read from the DNA, whereas the V and J calls and clone size are those reported in that table. The sample has over 15,000 clones; roughly nine tenths are singletons. There are 15 residues in the CDR3. Germline CDR1 reads SGDLS; CDR2 reads YYNGEE. Trimming took 2 bases from V and 5 from J, leaving 17 bases between them. This TCR was sampled from a man aged 55 to 70 with active COVID-19. The rearrangement joins TRBV9 to TRBJ2-7, with D possibly TRBD1 on 5 matching bases. Sample: peripheral blood. The CDR3 spells CASSVNSDSIHEQYF. CDR3 nucleotides: TGTGCCAGCAGCGTCAACTCAGACAGTATCCACGAGCAGTACTTC. The full variable domain, completed using reference TRBV9 and TRBJ2-7, is DSGVTQTPKHLITATGQRVTLRCSPRSGDLSVYWYQQSLDQGLQFLIQYYNGEERAKGNILERFSAQQFPDLHSELNLSSLELGDSALYFCASSVNSDSIHEQYFGPGTRLTVT.